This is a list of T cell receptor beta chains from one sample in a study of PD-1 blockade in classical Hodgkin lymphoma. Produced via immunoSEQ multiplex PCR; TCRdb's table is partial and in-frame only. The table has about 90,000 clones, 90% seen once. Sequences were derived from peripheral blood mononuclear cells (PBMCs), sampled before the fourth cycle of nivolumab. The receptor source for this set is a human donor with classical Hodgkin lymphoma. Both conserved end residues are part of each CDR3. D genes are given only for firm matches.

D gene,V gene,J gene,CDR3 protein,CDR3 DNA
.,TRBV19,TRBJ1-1,CASSWGKNTEAFF,TGTGCCAGTAGTTGGGGTAAGAACACTGAAGCTTTCTTT
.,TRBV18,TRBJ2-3,CASSPAGGGSTDTQYF,TGTGCCAGCTCTCCCGCCGGCGGTGGCTCCACAGATACGCAGTATTTT
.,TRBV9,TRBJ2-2,CASSEGGGELFF,TGTGCCAGCAGCGAGGGAGGAGGGGAGCTGTTTTTT
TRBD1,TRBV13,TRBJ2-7,CASSPDRGSYEQYF,TGTGCCAGCAGCCCGGACAGGGGCTCCTACGAGCAGTACTTC
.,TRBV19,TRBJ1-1,CASSVQMNTEAFF,TGTGCCAGTAGTGTTCAGATGAACACTGAAGCTTTCTTT
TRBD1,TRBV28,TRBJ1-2,CASSPNTGTGYGYTF,TGTGCCAGCAGCCCAAACACCGGGACAGGGTATGGCTACACCTTC
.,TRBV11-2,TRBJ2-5,CASSFGTVQETQYF,TGTGCCAGCAGCTTCGGGACTGTCCAAGAGACCCAGTACTTC
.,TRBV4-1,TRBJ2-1,CASSQDRENYNEQFF,TGCGCCAGCAGCCAAGACAGGGAAAATTACAATGAGCAGTTCTTC
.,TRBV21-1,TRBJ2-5,CASSTWTFSGGYGEETQYF,TGTGCCAGCAGCACGTGGACCTTTAGCGGGGGGTACGGGGAAGAGACCCAGTACTTC
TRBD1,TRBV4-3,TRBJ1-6,CASSQVQGASSPLHF,TGCGCCAGCAGCCAAGTACAGGGGGCTAGTTCACCCCTCCACTTT
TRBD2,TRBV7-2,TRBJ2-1,CASRKRRGISNEQFF,TGTGCCAGCAGAAAACGGCGGGGGATCAGCAATGAGCAGTTCTTC